A selection of T cell receptor beta chains follows, all from one sample in a study of cytomegalovirus exposure and HLA in healthy donors. Generated by immunoSEQ multiplex PCR, the TCRdb table keeps only in-frame clones and is missing some. The data contain roughly 140,000 clones, about 73% of them singletons. Sequenced material: PBMCs. Receptors originate from a man aged 40-49 years in good health and CMV-seropositive. Both conserved end residues are part of each CDR3. The D gene is left open where the match is weak. Clone size is not always given. Where it is, it says once, few, many or a class for expanded clones.

d_gene,abundance,v_gene,j_gene,CDR3nt,CDR3aa
TRBD2,.,TRBV5-6,TRBJ2-1,TGTGCCAGCATCTCTAGCGGGGTCTACAATGAGCAGTTCTTC,CASISSGVYNEQFF
.,.,TRBV2,TRBJ2-5,TGTGCCAGCAGTGATAGAGGAGGGGCCCAGTACTTC,CASSDRGGAQYF
.,.,TRBV14,TRBJ2-5,TGTGCCAGCAGCCGTGGACAACAATGGGAGACCCAGTACTTC,CASSRGQQWETQYF
TRBD2,.,TRBV28,TRBJ2-7,TGTGCCAGCAGAGGGAGGGGATCAGGCGAGCAGTACTTC,CASRGRGSGEQYF
.,.,TRBV10-1,TRBJ2-3,TGCGCCAGCAGCTTGACGTCGGGTATCGGAGATACGCAGTATTTT,CASSLTSGIGDTQYF
TRBD1,.,TRBV11-2,TRBJ1-1,TGTGCCAGCAGCTTAGCCGGGACAGGGTTGAGTAAAGCTTTCTTT,CASSLAGTGLSKAFF
TRBD1,.,TRBV5-5,TRBJ2-7,TGTGCCAGCAGCTTGGCCAAGGGACAGGCGATCTCCTACGAGCAGTACTTC,CASSLAKGQAISYEQYF
TRBD2,.,TRBV7-9,TRBJ2-1,TGTGCCAGCAACGACCGGAGCGGGAGAGGGAATGAGCAGTTCTTC,CASNDRSGRGNEQFF
TRBD2,.,TRBV5-8,TRBJ2-1,TGTGCCAGCAGCCAAGGGACTAGCGGGACGGATGAGCAGTTCTTC,CASSQGTSGTDEQFF
TRBD1,.,TRBV27,TRBJ2-5,TGTGCCAGCAGATACGACAGGGGAGAGACCCAGTACTTC,CASRYDRGETQYF
TRBD1,once,TRBV18,TRBJ1-1,TGTGCCAGCTCACGGGACAGGGGGCCGGGAGGAACTGAAGCTTTCTTT,CASSRDRGPGGTEAFF
.,few,TRBV7-9,TRBJ2-7,TGTGCCAGCAGCTTAGACGGCGAGCAGTACTTC,CASSLDGEQYF
.,.,TRBV29-1,TRBJ1-3,TGCAGCGCAGGGACTTCTGGAAACACCATATATTTT,CSAGTSGNTIYF
.,.,TRBV6-1,TRBJ1-1,TGTGCCAGCAGCGCGATCAACGACCGGGGGGCAGCTTTCTTT,CASSAINDRGAAFF
.,once,TRBV11-1,TRBJ2-7,TGTGCCAGCAGCGCCGGACTATTTTTGGACGAGCAGTACTTC,CASSAGLFLDEQYF
TRBD1,few,TRBV6-6,TRBJ1-3,TGTGCCAGCAGAGACAGGGGTTCTGGAAACACCATATATTTT,CASRDRGSGNTIYF